These 20 T cell receptor beta chains were sequenced from one sample in a study of blood T cells in healthy people across ages. Together with a sample-barcoded 5' primer, a J-beta primer mix was included in a second PCR lasting about 6 to 11 cycles. TCRdb redid the calling of the 5' RACE reads with MiXCR, one entry per CDR3 protein. The sample contains hundreds of thousands of distinct CDR3 sequences, over 45% of which appear only once. The source material was blood. Every receptor here comes from a man in his thirties or forties in good health.

The chain recombines TRBV18 with TRBJ2-1; 9 bases are a match to TRBD2. The CDR3 has 15 residues. V shed 8 bases and J 4 bases; nucleotides not matched to a gene: 9. Per the germline V gene, CDR1 is KGHSH and CDR2 is LQKENI. In nucleotides, the CDR3 is TGTGCCAGCGGGGTTAGCGGGAGTTTGTACAATGAGCAGTTCTTC. It specifies CASGVSGSLYNEQFF.

The V gene is TRBV12-3 or TRBV12-4, the J gene TRBJ2-5; unclear D gene. The DNA end favors TRBJ2-7, so the J call may be wrong. This CDR3 has 14 residues. The CDR3 DNA follows: TGTGTTCCCCTCGCCCTGAACGCCGACTACGAGCAGTACTTC. Translated, it gives CVPLALNADYEQYF.

The rearrangement links TRBV7-2 to TRBJ2-5, with D perhaps matching TRBD1 or TRBD2 (5 bases each). The J call may be faulty, since TRBJ2-7 better matches the DNA end. Germline lookup yields CDR1 SGHTA and CDR2 FQGNSA. There are 14 residues in the CDR3. The CDR3 protein is CASSRGDYGYEQYF. The CDR3 DNA is TGTGCCAGCAGCCGGGGCGACTATGGCTACGAGCAGTACTTC.

The chain couples TRBV7-6 to TRBJ1-1; possibly TRBD1 for D (5 bases). The ends were cut back, 3 bases at V and 2 bases at J, with 13 bases in the middle. The CDR3 runs 15 residues. CDR1 is SGHVS and CDR2 is FNYEAQ in the germline V gene. In DNA, the CDR3 is TGTGCCAGCAGCTTCTTAGAGACAGTTAACACTGAAGCTTTCTTT. Translating gives CASSFLETVNTEAFF. Variable domain in full (rest from reference TRBV7-6 and TRBJ1-1): GAGVSQSPRYKVTKRGQDVALRCDPISGHVSLYWYRQALGQGPEFLTYFNYEAQQDKSGLPNDRFSAERPEGSISTLTIQRTEQRDSAMYRCASSFLETVNTEAFFGQGTRLTVV.

This clonotype turned up a few times. The J gene is TRBJ1-5, the V gene TRBV20-1; D is unresolved. Trimming removed 3 bases from V and 7 bases from J, with 16 bases in between. Germline V lookup: CDR1 DFQATT, CDR2 SNEGSKA (reference sequence). The CDR3 consists of 14 residues. The CDR3 sequence: CSASKGGASQPQHF. The CDR3 nucleotides are TGCAGTGCTAGTAAGGGCGGCGCGTCCCAGCCCCAGCATTTT.

The table lists this clonotype with a count of one. This rearrangement joins TRBV20-1 to TRBJ1-5; 9 bases agree with TRBD1. CDR1 and CDR2 from the germline V gene are DFQATT and SNEGSKA (reference sequence). Trimming took 6 bases from V and 7 from J; bases not matched to a gene: 7. This CDR3 is built from 13 residues. The CDR3 DNA reads as TGCAGTGCCCAGGGACAGGGCGACCAGCCCCAGCATTTT. This sequence encodes CSAQGQGDQPQHF.

This clonotype was observed a few times. The genes are TRBV7-9 and TRBJ2-7; D perhaps matches TRBD2 (7 bases). The germline CDR1 and CDR2 sequences are SEHNR and FQNEAQ (reference sequence). There are 14 residues in the CDR3. The ends were cut back, 10 bases at V and 0 bases at J, with 16 bases in the middle. CDR3 sequence: CAIQGLAASYEQYF. Here the CDR3 DNA reads TGTGCCATCCAGGGGCTAGCGGCCTCCTACGAGCAGTACTTC.

In this sample, this clonotype turned up a few times. The V gene is TRBV6-2 or TRBV6-3, the J gene TRBJ2-1; 10 bases fit TRBD2. Germline V CDR1 and CDR2: MNHEY, SVGEGT. There are 16 residues in the CDR3. Trimming cost V 0 bases and J 4 bases; bases outside gene matches: 3. Written as DNA, the CDR3 is TGTGCCAGCAGTTACTCGAAACTAGCGGGATACAATGAGCAGTTCTTC. It translates to CASSYSKLAGYNEQFF.

CDR3 bases: TGTGCCAGCAGTTTATTTGGACAGGCGATGAATGGCTACACCTTC. This encodes CASSLFGQAMNGYTF. V is TRBV27 and J is TRBJ1-2, with 7 bases that match TRBD1. The length of the CDR3 is 15 residues. The J segment lost 6 bases and the V segment lost 1 base, leaving 8 bases of the junction unmatched. Germline loops: CDR1 MNHEY, CDR2 SMNVEV (reference sequence).

A few counts support this clonotype. V and J are TRBV20-1 and TRBJ2-5, with a possible D match to TRBD2 (6 bases). V lost 1 base and J 5 bases, leaving 14 bases between the germline ends. There are 14 residues in the CDR3. Germline values: CDR1 DFQATT, CDR2 SNEGSKA (reference sequence). CDR3 sequence: CSARGDWPLETQYF. CDR3 coding DNA: TGCAGTGCTAGAGGGGACTGGCCCTTGGAGACCCAGTACTTC.

The V call is TRBV6-5, the J call TRBJ2-7; D unresolved. The V end lost 6 bases, the J end lost 4 bases, and 13 bases lay between the germline ends. Germline loops: CDR1 MNHEY, CDR2 SVGAGI. The CDR3 is 13 residues long. The CDR3 here is CASSPSTRYEQYF. The CDR3 nucleotides are TGTGCCAGCAGCCCATCCACGAGGTACGAGCAGTACTTC.

V and J are TRBV7-2 and TRBJ1-1; the D is unclear. Trimming cost V 1 base and J 6 bases, with 12 bases left between them. The CDR3 length is 14 residues. Germline CDR1 and CDR2: SGHTA and FQGNSA. This chain's CDR3 is CASSLVVRDSEAFF. In DNA, the CDR3 is TGTGCCAGCAGCTTAGTAGTCCGGGATTCTGAAGCTTTCTTT.

The chain is built from TRBV4-1 and TRBJ2-1; D is uncertain. Trimming cost V 0 bases and J 6 bases, with 21 bases left between them. This CDR3 has 18 amino acids. Germline CDR1 MGHRA, CDR2 YSYEKL. CDR3 residues: CASSQDERATQPCNEQFF. CDR3 bases: TGCGCCAGCAGCCAAGATGAGAGAGCGACCCAACCCTGCAATGAGCAGTTCTTC.

The chain has TRBV7-6 and TRBJ2-6; D unresolved. Germline V lookup: CDR1 SGHVS, CDR2 FNYEAQ. The CDR3 has 17 amino acids. V gave up 5 bases and J gave up 3 bases, with 17 bases separating them. The CDR3, as DNA: TGTGCCAGCAGCCCGCTCAGAACCGTTATTGGGGCCAACGTCCTGACTTTC. Translation gives CASSPLRTVIGANVLTF.

The V call is TRBV7-2, the J call TRBJ2-3; tentative D call: TRBD2 (6 bases). Trimming removed 3 bases at V and 3 bases at J, with 10 bases between. Germline values: CDR1 SGHTA, CDR2 FQGNSA. CDR3 length: 14 amino acids. CDR3 in DNA: TGTGCCAGCAGCTTCCCGACTAGGACAGATACGCAGTATTTT. Residues: CASSFPTRTDTQYF.

This clonotype was observed once. The V gene is TRBV29-1, the J gene TRBJ2-1, with D hard to call. The length of the CDR3 is 11 residues. Deletions cut 3 bases from V and 9 bases from J, with 9 bases between. Germline-derived CDR1 and CDR2 are SQVTM and ANQGSEA. The CDR3 loop reads CSVEARGEQFF. The CDR3 region has the DNA TGCAGCGTTGAGGCACGCGGTGAGCAGTTCTTC.

The chain has TRBV7-2 and TRBJ2-1; possibly TRBD2 for D (5 bases). V lost 1 base, J lost 2 bases, and 9 bases lay in between. CDR1 and CDR2 from the germline V gene are SGHTA and FQGNSA. The CDR3 is 15 amino acids. CDR3 sequence: CASSLVSGTYNEQFF. CDR3 in DNA: TGTGCCAGCAGCTTAGTTTCCGGGACCTACAATGAGCAGTTCTTC. The full variable domain, rest sourced from reference TRBV7-2 and TRBJ2-1, is GAGVSQSPSNKVTEKGKDVELRCDPISGHTALYWYRQSLGQGLEFLIYFQGNSAPDKSGLPSDRFSAERTGGSVSTLTIQRTQQEDSAVYLCASSLVSGTYNEQFFGPGTRLTVL.

The rearrangement joins TRBV7-9 to TRBJ1-6, with 9 bases fitting TRBD1. V trimming: 0 bases; J trimming: 11 bases; junction bases outside the gene matches: 11. This CDR3 spans 17 amino acids. Germline CDR1 reads SEHNR; CDR2 reads FQNEAQ (reference sequence). CDR3 coding DNA: TGTGCCAGCAGCTTAGCCGTCGCTCCGGACAGGGGCCCACCCCTCCACTTT. Translated: CASSLAVAPDRGPPLHF.

The V gene is TRBV4-1, the J gene TRBJ2-1; no clear D. Per germline, CDR1 MGHRA and CDR2 YSYEKL. Between the trimmed V and J ends, which lost 1 base and 8 bases, there was a span of 9 bases. The CDR3 has 13 amino acids. For the CDR3, the DNA is TGCGCCAGCAGCCAAGTACCTAGTCATGAGCAGTTCTTC. The encoded protein is CASSQVPSHEQFF.

This clonotype was counted between two and nine times. This chain uses TRBV7-2 with TRBJ2-5; 7 nucleotides match TRBD2. Germline V gene sequence: CDR1 SGHTA, CDR2 FQGNSA. J gave up 1 base and V 0 bases, and 2 bases lay outside the gene matches. The CDR3 is made up of 15 amino acids. The CDR3 region is CASSLAPSGQETQYF. The DNA of the CDR3 is TGTGCCAGCAGCTTAGCGCCTAGCGGCCAAGAGACCCAGTACTTC.